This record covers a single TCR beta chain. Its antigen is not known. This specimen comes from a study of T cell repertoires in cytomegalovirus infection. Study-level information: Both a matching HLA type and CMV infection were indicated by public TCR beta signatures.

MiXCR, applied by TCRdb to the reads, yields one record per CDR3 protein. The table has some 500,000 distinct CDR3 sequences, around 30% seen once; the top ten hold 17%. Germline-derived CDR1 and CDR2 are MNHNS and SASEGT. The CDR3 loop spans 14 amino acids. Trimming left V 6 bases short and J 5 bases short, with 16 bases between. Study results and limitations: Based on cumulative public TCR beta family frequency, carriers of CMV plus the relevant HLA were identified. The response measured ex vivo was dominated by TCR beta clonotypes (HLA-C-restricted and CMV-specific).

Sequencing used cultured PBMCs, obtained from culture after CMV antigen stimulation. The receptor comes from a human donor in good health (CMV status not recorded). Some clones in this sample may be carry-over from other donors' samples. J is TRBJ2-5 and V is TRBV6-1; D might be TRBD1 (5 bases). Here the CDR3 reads CASRKTTVSETQYF. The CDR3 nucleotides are TGTGCCAGCAGAAAAACGACAGTTTCCGAGACCCAGTACTTC.